This T cell receptor (beta chain) stems from a study of blood T cells in healthy people across ages. Germline assignment: CDR1 SEHNR and CDR2 FQNEAQ (reference sequence). V was trimmed by 4 bases and J by 6 bases, leaving 16 bases between them. The CDR3 sequence is 14 residues long. Points from the study as a whole: Estimates of diversity drawn from one million T cells were considered underestimates. Age showed a roughly linear inverse relationship with TCR beta diversity per million T cells.

The donors, all healthy, were Caucasians living in Russia, aged about 6 to 90. No fewer than 6.5 million PBMCs went into each sample. Notes on this clonotype: What it recognizes is unknown.

A sample-barcoded 5' primer and a J-beta primer mix were used in a second PCR of roughly 7 to 11 cycles. Via MiXCR, TCRdb re-called the 5' RACE reads, giving one row per CDR3 protein. The sample lists roughly 800,000 distinct CDR3 sequences; 58% were seen once. The gene calls are TRBV7-9 and TRBJ2-7; possibly TRBD2 for D (5 bases). The source material was blood. The sequence derives from a young man in good health. The CDR3 sequence: CASSYQREGGEQYF. The DNA of the CDR3 is TGTGCCAGCAGCTATCAGCGAGAGGGTGGCGAGCAGTACTTC.